The following is a T cell receptor (beta chain) sequence with its context. This clone's antigen is unknown. No base qualities exist here, and no much larger clone lies one base off it. Separate from the roughly 660-subject first cohort, the validation cohort of around 130 subjects was the group to which the donors belonged. The data are from a study of cytomegalovirus exposure and HLA in healthy donors (dated by TCRdb to the late 2010s). Context from the whole study: The approximately 710 repertoires of the first cohort and the roughly 120 validation repertoires were produced on the same platform, according to a later analysis. The study aimed to test whether cataloging public T cell receptors could reveal signatures of past pathogen exposure. Besides the first cohort of under 700 subjects, a separate validation cohort made up of 120 different subjects was used. High-throughput TCR immunosequencing, statistical association of individual TCRs with disease status, and machine learning were combined to predict cytomegalovirus infection status.

Receptors were amplified or captured by the immunoSEQ multiplex PCR assay. The original methods were these. A statistical classification framework was built to diagnose cytomegalovirus status from the catalog of TCR beta chain sequences. In its TCRdb copy, this immuneACCESS table keeps in-frame sequences only and misses some clones. Where compared with another copy, unresolved V genes explain less than half of these, and the others have no known cause. V and J calls plus clone size are reproduced from that table; the DNA served to infer D and trimming. Recorded for this sample are 150,000 or so clones; 86% of them occurred a single time. In total, the top ten clones hold around 22% of the sample. Compared with germline, V lacks 3 bases and J lacks 8 bases; bases without a gene match: 10. Based on the germline V gene (reference sequence), the CDR1 and CDR2 sequences are PRHDT and FYEKMQ. Spanning cysteine to phenylalanine, the CDR3 consists of 16 amino acids. Left in the record is the CDR3 DNA by itself, 48 bases read in frame from the first base.

The study at large found these results: In both the original and validation cohorts, the classifier was reported to diagnose cytomegalovirus status with high specificity and sensitivity. In a later analysis, TCRs clustered in the first cohort were found to also tend to co-occur in the 110 or so validation repertoires, with 94% of cluster scores above 0. All 120 or so repertoires were used to score co-occurrence in the validation cohort in a later analysis, because that analysis had no HLA typing for the cohort. Across donors, most TCR sequences were observed very rarely, whereas some public TCRs were present in many individuals. It was suggested by the authors that the approach could potentially be generalized to other disease states and immunological phenotypes. In vitro tests confirmed that a few of the cytomegalovirus-associated TCR beta chains recognize cytomegalovirus antigens. A total of fewer than 200 TCR beta chains were listed by the study as associated with cytomegalovirus.

Sequenced material: PBMCs. The clonotype originates from a man aged 18 to 29 in good health and CMV-seropositive. In this chain, TRBV13 is recombined with TRBJ1-2; the central 12 bases match TRBD1. The nucleotide sequence is TGTGCCAGCAGCTTGGAAGGGGGACAGGGGGCAGGCGGCTACACCTTC. It codes for CASSLEGGQGAGGYTF.